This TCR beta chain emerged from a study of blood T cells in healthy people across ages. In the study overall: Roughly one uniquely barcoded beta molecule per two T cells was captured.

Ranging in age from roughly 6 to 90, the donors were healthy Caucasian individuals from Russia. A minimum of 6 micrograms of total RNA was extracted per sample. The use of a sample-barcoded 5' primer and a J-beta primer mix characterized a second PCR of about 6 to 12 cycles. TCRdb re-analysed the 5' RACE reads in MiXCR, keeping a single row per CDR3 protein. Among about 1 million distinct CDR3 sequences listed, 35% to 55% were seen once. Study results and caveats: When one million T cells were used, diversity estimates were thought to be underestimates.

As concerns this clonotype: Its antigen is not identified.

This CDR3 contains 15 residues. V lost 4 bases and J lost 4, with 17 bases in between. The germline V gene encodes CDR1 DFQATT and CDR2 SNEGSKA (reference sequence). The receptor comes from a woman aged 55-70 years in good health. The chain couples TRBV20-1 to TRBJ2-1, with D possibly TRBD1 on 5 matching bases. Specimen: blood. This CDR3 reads CSATESGWSYNEQFF. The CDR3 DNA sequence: TGCAGTGCTACCGAATCAGGGTGGTCATACAATGAGCAGTTCTTC.